This entry describes one T cell receptor (beta chain). What it recognizes is unknown. This sample was included in a study of radiation and T cells in renal cell carcinoma. Study summary: Nephrectomy followed 15 Gy stereotactic body radiation by 4 weeks.

CDR1 is SGHNT and CDR2 is YYREEE in the germline V gene (reference sequence). The V gene end was trimmed by 5 bases and the J gene end by 6 bases; junction bases not matched to a gene: 5. The length of the CDR3 is 15 residues. Overall study results and limits: In blood, top tumor clones expanded by 2 weeks, shrinking by 4. Pretreatment tumor biopsies were lacking, so baseline clonotypes are unknown.

Documented time point: baseline pretreatment blood. Treatment indicated: 15 Gy SBRT to primary tumor, nephrectomy 4 weeks later. Blood was sampled at baseline, 2 weeks and 4 weeks after SBRT. Using immunoSEQ multiplex PCR, the repertoire was profiled, and TCRdb retains in-frame clones only, with some absent. Among approximately 94,000 clones, 82% were seen once, and the ten largest hold 5% to 6.5%. The chain joins TRBV5-4 to TRBJ2-1; 13 nucleotides agree with TRBD2. The clonotype originates from a man in his 60s with renal cell carcinoma. This specimen consisted of blood, obtained from a patient whose treatment included radiotherapy and nephrectomy. CDR3 amino acids: CASRLLAGGRNEQFF. The CDR3 DNA reads as TGTGCCAGCAGATTACTAGCGGGAGGGCGCAATGAGCAGTTCTTC.